The clone carrying this T cell receptor (beta chain) was seen just once. Antigen: not known. This record belongs to a study of T cells after yellow fever vaccination. Study as a whole: Those fractions that held only low numbers of cells were prepared using the SMART-Seq v4 Ultra Low Input RNA kit.

TCRdb re-derived calls from the 5' RACE reads in MiXCR, one entry per CDR3 protein. Of 300,000 to 400,000 distinct CDR3 sequences detected, about 12% appear once; the ten largest clones hold about 3%. V was shortened by 6 bases and J by 1 base, with 9 bases between the two germline ends. Germline V gene lookup returns CDR1 MNHEY and CDR2 SMNVEV (reference sequence). CDR3 length equals 14 residues. Findings and limits, study-wide: Clonotypes shared by both compartments, CD4 and CD8, made up a small share.

The genes are TRBV27 and TRBJ2-2; D gene unclear. The receptor was derived from a man between 18 and 29 years old who received the YFV17D yellow fever vaccine. The material sequenced was CD4+ T cells sorted from PBMCs, taken 15 days after the yellow fever booster vaccination. CDR3 nucleotide sequence: TGTGCCAGCAGGCCAGGTTGGAACACCGGGGAGCTGTTTTTT. It yields the protein CASRPGWNTGELFF.